This T cell receptor beta chain was profiled in a study of tumor-infiltrating lymphocytes in primary liver carcinoma. The tissue used was unsorted bulk material of about 19-31 mg. RNA and DNA were co-extracted from it with the AllPrep DNA/RNA mini kit. TCR beta cDNA was made from around 520 ng total RNA with a constant-region primer. Three nested multiplex PCR rounds, a slightly modified ARM-PCR, produced the libraries for TCR beta. The two initial PCR rounds, ten to eleven cycles each, used TRBV1-TRBV30 forward and C-beta reverse primers. From the multiplex PCR reads, TCRdb called clonotypes with MiXCR, one entry per CDR3 protein. The sample has roughly 120,000 distinct CDR3 sequences; 64% are singletons. Notes on this clonotype: This sequence may be a read error, since a much larger clone differs from it by one base.

Germline V gene data show CDR1 as WSHSY and CDR2 as SAAADI. V shed 3 bases and J shed 15 bases, with 21 bases lying between them. The CDR3 consists of 14 residues. The V and J genes are TRBV10-2 and TRBJ2-1; D is possibly TRBD1 (6 bases). Sequencing was done on a sample of liver tumor tissue from sampling region 3. This sample's subset: tumor region T3, left-lateral pole. This receptor was obtained from a woman aged 55-75 years with primary liver carcinoma and hepatitis B virus infection. Written as DNA, the CDR3 is TGCGCCAGCAGTGACTCGGGCAGGGGACGAGGGCGGTTCTTC. It codes for CASSDSGRGRGRFF.